This is a list of T cell receptor beta chains from one sample in a study of cytomegalovirus exposure and HLA in healthy donors. This table comes from immunoSEQ multiplex PCR, and its TCRdb copy is limited to in-frame clones, with some not included. In the table there are under 200,000 clones, 75% to 85% of which are singletons. The sample comprised PBMCs. Receptors were obtained from a man between 45 and 60 years old in good health and CMV-seropositive. The CDR3 runs from the conserved cysteine through the conserved F or W. D genes are given only for firm matches. Rows give clone size only sometimes, using once, few, many, or a class for an expanded clone.

size	V	D	J	DNA	CDR3
NA	TRBV30	TRBD2	TRBJ2-4	TGTGCCTGGAGTAGCGGGAGGGTTTTCGGAAACATTCAGTACTTC	CAWSSGRVFGNIQYF
NA	TRBV10-1	NA	TRBJ2-5	TGCGCCAGCAGTGAGTCGGTCGGTCAAGAGACCCAGTACTTC	CASSESVGQETQYF
NA	TRBV5-1	NA	TRBJ1-2	TGCGCCAGCAGCTTGGAAGGGACACATGGCTACACCTTC	CASSLEGTHGYTF
NA	TRBV27	TRBD1	TRBJ1-2	TGTGCCAGCAGTTTACACGCTAAGACAGGGACCTATGGCTACACCTTC	CASSLHAKTGTYGYTF
few	TRBV10-3	NA	TRBJ1-5	TGTGCCATCAGTGAATGGGCTGTGGGCAATCAGCCCCAGCATTTT	CAISEWAVGNQPQHF
NA	TRBV5-1	TRBD1	TRBJ2-7	TGCGCCAGCAGCTTGGCACGGAGAACGACAGGGTTCTACGAGCAGTACTTC	CASSLARRTTGFYEQYF
NA	TRBV11-2	NA	TRBJ2-4	TGTGCCAGCAGCTTACGTCTCCCCGGGACACTAGCCAAAAACATTCAGTACTTC	CASSLRLPGTLAKNIQYF
NA	TRBV15	TRBD2	TRBJ2-5	TGTGCCACCAGCAGAGATAGTTCCGCGGGGGGTGAAACCCAGTACTTC	CATSRDSSAGGETQYF
NA	TRBV29-1	TRBD1	TRBJ2-1	TGCAGCGTCCTCGGGACAGGGACAAATGAGCAGTTCTTC	CSVLGTGTNEQFF
NA	TRBV5-1	TRBD1	TRBJ1-6	TGCGCCAGCAGCTTGACGACAGGGGCGGATTCACCCCTCCACTTT	CASSLTTGADSPLHF
NA	TRBV5-1	NA	TRBJ2-3	TGCGCCAGCAGCTTAGGGGACTCCCGCACAGATACGCAGTATTTT	CASSLGDSRTDTQYF